The rows below give T cell receptor beta chains drawn from one sample of a study of shared T cell receptors in the human thymus. Measured with immunoSEQ multiplex PCR; TCRdb has only the in-frame clones, and not every one. The repertoire has hundreds of thousands of clones, roughly 90% of them found once; the top ten carry about 0.01%. The same specimen was also included in a second study, on human thymus T cells.

Material for sequencing was thymocytes. The receptor set was obtained from a boy in the first two years of life with a congenital heart defect. The CDR3 runs from the conserved cysteine through the conserved F or W. D genes are given only for firm matches. Clone size appears in some rows only: once, few, many, or a class for an expanded clone.

size | D | J | V | CDR3 | DNA
. | . | TRBJ1-4 | TRBV15 | CATSSAGTRGEKLFF | TGTGCCACCAGCAGCGCCGGGACAAGAGGTGAAAAACTGTTTTTT
. | . | TRBJ2-2 | TRBV28 | CASSMRGGATTGELFF | TGTGCCAGCAGCATGAGGGGGGGCGCGACCACCGGGGAGCTGTTTTTT
. | TRBD1 | TRBJ2-7 | TRBV28 | CAGSTKGQAHYEQYF | TGTGCCGGCTCAACTAAGGGACAGGCGCACTACGAGCAGTACTTC
. | . | TRBJ2-3 | TRBV6-6 | CASKLPHTDTQYF | TGTGCCAGCAAGCTTCCCCACACAGATACGCAGTATTTT
. | TRBD2 | TRBJ2-3 | TRBV5-4 | CASSSLAGDEKDTQYF | TGTGCCAGCAGCTCCCTAGCGGGAGATGAGAAAGATACGCAGTATTTT
once | TRBD1 | TRBJ1-1 | TRBV2 | CASSEFNRTGGTEAFF | TGTGCCAGCAGTGAATTCAACCGGACAGGAGGCACTGAAGCTTTCTTT
. | . | TRBJ1-5 | TRBV30 | CAWSLRRDQPQHF | TGTGCCTGGAGCCTACGGAGGGATCAGCCCCAGCATTTT
. | TRBD2 | TRBJ2-1 | TRBV19 | CASSPGLARNEQFF | TGTGCCAGTAGTCCCGGACTAGCACGGAATGAGCAGTTCTTC
. | TRBD2 | TRBJ2-1 | TRBV5-1 | CASSWRTSGDLGNEQFF | TGCGCCAGCAGCTGGCGGACTAGCGGGGACCTGGGGAATGAGCAGTTCTTC
. | TRBD2 | TRBJ2-7 | TRBV11-2 | CASSSGTGGPYEQYF | TGTGCCAGCAGTTCCGGGACGGGAGGGCCCTACGAGCAGTACTTC
. | TRBD1 | TRBJ2-7 | TRBV5-1 | CASSIFPRGFLRGEQYF | TGCGCCAGCAGCATTTTCCCCAGGGGGTTCCTGAGGGGCGAGCAGTACTTC
. | . | TRBJ2-1 | TRBV5-4 | CASSLRDYNEQFF | TGTGCCAGCAGCTTACGGGATTACAATGAGCAGTTCTTC
. | TRBD1 | TRBJ2-7 | TRBV27 | CASSSAGTGEGYEQYF | TGTGCCAGCAGTTCCGCCGGGACAGGGGAAGGATACGAGCAGTACTTC
. | . | TRBJ1-3 | TRBV27 | CASKAGRGGGRNTIYF | TGTGCCAGCAAAGCCGGAAGGGGGGGAGGTCGGAACACCATATATTTT
few | . | TRBJ2-1 | TRBV4-2 | CASSQDSSKNEQFF | TGTGCCAGCAGCCAAGATTCTAGCAAAAATGAGCAGTTCTTC